These 24 T cell receptor beta chains came from one sample sequenced in a study of T cell changes during pregnancy in multiple sclerosis. TCRdb's copy holds only in-frame clones and misses some; the assay was immunoSEQ multiplex PCR. The sample has tens of thousands of clones; around 89% are singletons. This material consisted of CD8+ T cells from peripheral blood mononuclear cells, taken in the first trimester of pregnancy. The receptors stem from a female donor with multiple sclerosis, enrolled in a pregnancy study.

The chain employs TRBV4-3 and TRBJ2-2; 11 bases are shared with TRBD2. CDR1 is LGHNA and CDR2 is YSLEER in the germline V gene. The J segment lost 4 bases and the V segment lost 0 bases, leaving 4 bases of the junction unmatched. This CDR3 is 17 amino acids long. CDR3 amino acids: CASSQDLGTSGTGELFF. The CDR3 nucleotides read TGCGCCAGCAGCCAAGACCTTGGGACTAGCGGCACCGGGGAGCTGTTTTTT.

This chain joins TRBV5-1 and TRBJ2-7; possibly TRBD2 for D (5 bases). The CDR3 runs to 14 residues. Per the germline V gene, CDR1 is SGHRS and CDR2 is YFSETQ. Trimming stripped 0 bases from V and 3 bases from J, with 10 bases between. DNA of the CDR3: TGCGCCAGCAGCTTGGGACGGGATTTCTACGAGCAGTACTTC. Protein sequence: CASSLGRDFYEQYF.

J is TRBJ1-1 and V is TRBV6-5; D possibly corresponds to TRBD1 (5 bases). Germline CDR1 is MNHEY and CDR2 is SVGAGI. The CDR3 contains 13 residues. The ends were cut back, 3 bases at V and 4 bases at J, with 9 bases in the middle. The CDR3 sequence: CASSYDRVTEAFF. The CDR3 DNA is TGTGCCAGCAGTTATGACAGAGTCACTGAAGCTTTCTTT.

This chain connects TRBV29-1 to TRBJ2-7; 7 bases are a match to TRBD2. This CDR3 has 13 residues. The germline V gene has CDR1 SQVTM and CDR2 ANQGSEA. The ends lost 6 bases at V and 0 bases at J; junction bases unmatched: 5. The CDR3 loop is CSVIGLDSYEQYF. The CDR3 nucleotides are TGCAGCGTAATAGGACTAGACTCCTACGAGCAGTACTTC.

The chain employs TRBV27 and TRBJ2-5; D might be TRBD1 (5 bases). Looked up from germline, CDR1 is MNHEY and CDR2 is SMNVEV (reference sequence). CDR3 length equals 17 residues. Trimming removed 0 bases from V and 1 base from J, with 15 bases in between. The CDR3 DNA reads TGTGCCAGCAGTTTATCCGTAGGGGATGGGGTCCAAGAGACCCAGTACTTC. It translates to CASSLSVGDGVQETQYF.

The chain couples TRBV4-3 to TRBJ1-3; unclear D gene. The CDR3 runs 15 residues. CDR1 LGHNA and CDR2 YSLEER come from the germline V gene. The V end was cut by 0 bases, the J end by 1 base, with 7 bases between. Here the CDR3 reads CASSQDAGSGNTIYF. The CDR3 coding sequence is TGCGCCAGCAGCCAAGATGCGGGATCTGGAAACACCATATATTTT.

The chain recombines TRBV19 with TRBJ2-3, with D possibly being TRBD1 (6 bases). CDR3 length equals 17 residues. V dropped 5 bases and J dropped 2 bases, with 20 bases sitting between them. Germline assignment: CDR1 LNHDA and CDR2 SQIVND (reference sequence). CDR3 in amino acids: CASSRPGGQSLTDTQYF. CDR3 nucleotides: TGTGCCAGTAGTCGCCCAGGAGGACAGAGTCTCACAGATACGCAGTATTTT.

The chain carries TRBV7-3 and TRBJ2-1; 13 positions match TRBD2. Germline V gene sequence: CDR1 SGHTA, CDR2 FQGTGA. CDR3 length equals 13 residues. The trim removed 5 bases at V and 14 bases at J, leaving 6 bases unmatched. In DNA form, the CDR3 reads TGTGCCAGCAGCCCCGGACTAGCGGGAGAAAAGTTCTTC. As protein: CASSPGLAGEKFF.

The chain uses TRBV4-1 and TRBJ2-1; TRBD2 matches at 8 bases. Unmatched junction bases numbered 3, after V lost 3 bases and J lost 2 bases. Germline CDR1 MGHRA, CDR2 YSYEKL. CDR3 length equals 15 residues. This CDR3 is CASSHAGGAYNEQFF. The DNA of the CDR3 is TGCGCCAGCAGCCATGCGGGAGGAGCCTACAATGAGCAGTTCTTC.

This clone occurred once. The rearrangement joins TRBV28 to TRBJ2-7; D is perhaps TRBD2 (7 bases). V was clipped by 7 bases and J by 1 base, with 11 bases between them. The CDR3 spans 13 residues. Per germline, CDR1 MDHEN and CDR2 SYDVKM. As DNA, the CDR3 is TGTGCCAGCACGGGGGGCAGGTCCTACGAGCAGTACTTC. Residues: CASTGGRSYEQYF.

DNA for the CDR3: TGCAGCGTTGAACTAGCGGGAGAAAGTGGTTTCTACGAGCAGTACTTC. Amino acids: CSVELAGESGFYEQYF. The gene calls are TRBV29-1 and TRBJ2-7; 10 bases line up with TRBD2. Germline values: CDR1 SQVTM, CDR2 ANQGSEA. After removal of 2 bases from V and 3 bases from J, the junction contained 10 bases not matched to a gene. CDR3 length equals 16 residues.

In its sample, this clone was seen once. This chain links TRBV7-9 with TRBJ2-1; 7 positions match TRBD2. The CDR3 has 13 amino acids. V lost 8 bases and J lost 5; bases outside the gene matches: 6. Germline values: CDR1 SEHNR, CDR2 FQNEAQ (reference sequence). The chain's CDR3 is CASGGGSDNEQFF. Written as DNA, the CDR3 is TGTGCCAGCGGGGGGGGTAGCGACAATGAGCAGTTCTTC.

This chain links TRBV7-6 with TRBJ2-3; a weak D match, TRBD2 (6 bases). The V end was cut by 1 base, the J end by 6 bases, with 17 bases between. This CDR3 region has 16 residues. The germline CDR1 and CDR2 sequences are SGHVS and FNYEAQ. CDR3 sequence: CASSLELAPNVDTQYF. The DNA for the CDR3 is TGTGCCAGCAGCTTAGAGCTAGCGCCCAATGTGGATACGCAGTATTTT.

The chain is built from TRBV7-9 and TRBJ2-1; D unresolved. The CDR3 contains 15 residues. The germline V gene encodes CDR1 SEHNR and CDR2 FQNEAQ (reference sequence). Trimming cost V 8 bases and J 0 bases, with 14 bases left between them. The CDR3 is CASSGWKSSYNEQFF. CDR3 nucleotides: TGTGCCAGCTCAGGTTGGAAGAGCTCCTACAATGAGCAGTTCTTC.

Written as DNA, the CDR3 is TGTGCCAGCAGACCCTCTAGCGGGAACTCCTACGAGCAGTACTTC. It codes for CASRPSSGNSYEQYF. The chain combines TRBV6-5 with TRBJ2-7; 9 nucleotides match TRBD2. Germline V lookup: CDR1 MNHEY, CDR2 SVGAGI. With 6 bases clipped from V and 0 bases from J, the junction kept 6 bases outside the gene matches. The CDR3 length is 15 residues.

The V gene is TRBV29-1, the J gene TRBJ1-1; D remains ambiguous. Looked up from germline, CDR1 is SQVTM and CDR2 is ANQGSEA. The V gene lost 7 bases and the J gene lost 4 bases, with 16 bases spanning the gap. This CDR3 region has 13 residues. CDR3 sequence: CSALTQEGTEAFF. The DNA of the CDR3 is TGCAGCGCTCTGACCCAGGAAGGCACTGAAGCTTTCTTT.

The chain recombines TRBV29-1 with TRBJ1-1; D remains unclear. This CDR3 spans 15 amino acids. The germline V gene encodes CDR1 SQVTM and CDR2 ANQGSEA. With 6 bases removed from V and 0 bases from J, the gap between germline ends came to 17 bases. For the CDR3, the DNA is TGCAGCGTCGTCTTCGGTTGGGAGCTGAACACTGAAGCTTTCTTT. Amino acid sequence: CSVVFGWELNTEAFF. Filled out from reference TRBV29-1 and TRBJ1-1, the complete variable domain reads SAVISQKPSRDICQRGTSLTIQCQVDSQVTMMFWYRQQPGQSLTLIATANQGSEATYESGFVIDKFPISRPNLTFSTLTVSNMSPEDSSIYLCSVVFGWELNTEAFFGQGTRLTVV.

The rearrangement uses TRBV27 and TRBJ2-1; 11 nucleotides match TRBD2. CDR3 length: 20 residues. V was pared by 4 bases and J by 3 bases, with 17 bases of the junction left unmatched. Germline V gives CDR1 MNHEY, CDR2 SMNVEV (reference sequence). The CDR3 loop reads CASSSLWTSGSIRSYNEQFF. CDR3 DNA: TGTGCCAGCAGTTCCCTATGGACTAGCGGGTCCATACGAAGCTACAATGAGCAGTTCTTC.

This CDR3 is CASSPWQGSPNIGELFF. In DNA, the CDR3 is TGTGCCAGCTCACCGTGGCAGGGGTCGCCAAATATCGGGGAGCTGTTTTTT. V usage is TRBV18 and J usage is TRBJ2-2; possibly TRBD1 for D (6 bases). The CDR3 sequence is 17 residues long. Trimming pared 3 bases from V and 7 bases from J, leaving 21 bases between. The germline V gene encodes CDR1 KGHSH and CDR2 LQKENI.

The J gene is TRBJ2-4, the V gene TRBV15; no reliable D call. Trimming took off 3 bases at V and 1 base at J, with 4 bases between the two ends. CDR1 LNHNV and CDR2 YYDKDF come from the germline V gene (reference sequence). This CDR3 has 13 amino acids. The CDR3 sequence is CATSREAKNIQYF. As DNA, the CDR3 is TGTGCCACCAGCAGGGAGGCCAAAAACATTCAGTACTTC. Full variable domain (outside the CDR3, taken from reference TRBV15 and TRBJ2-4): DAMVIQNPRYQVTQFGKPVTLSCSQTLNHNVMYWYQQKSSQAPKLLFHYYDKDFNNEADTPDNFQSRRPNTSFCFLDIRSPGLGDTAMYLCATSREAKNIQYFGAGTRLSVL.

This rearrangement joins TRBV14 to TRBJ1-4; D remains unclear. This CDR3 is 16 amino acids long. V was trimmed by 0 bases and J by 6 bases, leaving 14 bases between them. Germline V gene data show CDR1 as SGHDN and CDR2 as FVKESK. CDR3 amino acids: CASSQEALGSYEKLFF. In DNA form, the CDR3 reads TGTGCCAGCAGCCAAGAAGCGCTAGGGAGCTATGAAAAACTGTTTTTT.

The chain has TRBV29-1 and TRBJ2-3; TRBD2 aligns across 14 bases. V lost 7 bases to trimming and J lost 0 bases; unmatched junction nucleotides: 9. This CDR3 has 17 amino acids. The germline CDR1 and CDR2 sequences are SQVTM and ANQGSEA. CDR3 coding DNA: TGCAGCGCTGGGACTAGCGGGAGCACCTTTAGCACAGATACGCAGTATTTT. The encoded protein is CSAGTSGSTFSTDTQYF.

This chain uses TRBV5-1 with TRBJ2-2, with TRBD2 matching 7 bases. V lost 6 bases, J lost 4 bases, and 9 bases stayed unmatched. This CDR3 spans 15 amino acids. The germline CDR1 and CDR2 sequences are SGHRS and YFSETQ. The CDR3 sequence: CASTPRDYSTGELFF. DNA for the CDR3: TGCGCCAGCACCCCCCGGGACTACTCCACCGGGGAGCTGTTTTTT.

This sequence joins TRBV19 and TRBJ1-1; D unresolved. The V end lost 3 bases, the J end lost 5 bases, and 7 bases lay between the germline ends. Germline-derived CDR1 and CDR2 are LNHDA and SQIVND (reference sequence). This CDR3 spans 12 amino acids. For the CDR3, the DNA is TGTGCCAGTAGTATCGTGCGGACTGAAGCTTTCTTT. It translates to CASSIVRTEAFF.